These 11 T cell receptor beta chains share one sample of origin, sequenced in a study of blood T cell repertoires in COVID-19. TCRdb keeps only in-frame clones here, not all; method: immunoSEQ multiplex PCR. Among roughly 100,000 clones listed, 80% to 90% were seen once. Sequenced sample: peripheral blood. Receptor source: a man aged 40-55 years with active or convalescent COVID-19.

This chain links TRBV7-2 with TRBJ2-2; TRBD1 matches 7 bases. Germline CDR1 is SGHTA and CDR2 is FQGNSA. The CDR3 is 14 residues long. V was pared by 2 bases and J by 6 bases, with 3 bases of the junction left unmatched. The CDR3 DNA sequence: TGTGCCAGCAGCTTAAACAGGGGTGCCGGGGAGCTGTTTTTT. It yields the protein CASSLNRGAGELFF.

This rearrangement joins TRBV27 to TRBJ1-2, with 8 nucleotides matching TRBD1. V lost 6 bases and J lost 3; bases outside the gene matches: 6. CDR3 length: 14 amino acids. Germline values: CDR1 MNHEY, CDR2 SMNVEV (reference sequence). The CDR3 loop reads CASSLTGVDYGYTF. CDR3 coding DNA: TGTGCCAGCAGCCTGACAGGGGTGGACTATGGCTACACCTTC.

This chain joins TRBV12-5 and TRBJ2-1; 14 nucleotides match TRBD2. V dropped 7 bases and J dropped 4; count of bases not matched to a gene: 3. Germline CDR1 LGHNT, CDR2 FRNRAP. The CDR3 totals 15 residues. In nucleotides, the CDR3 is TGTGCTAGTGACGGACTAGCGGGGGGTTACAATGAGCAGTTCTTC. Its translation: CASDGLAGGYNEQFF.

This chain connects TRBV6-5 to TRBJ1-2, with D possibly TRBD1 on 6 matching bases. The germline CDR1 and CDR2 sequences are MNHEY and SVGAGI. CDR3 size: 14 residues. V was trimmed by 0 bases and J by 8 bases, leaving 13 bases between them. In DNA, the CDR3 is TGTGCCAGCAGTTACTCGGGGGGGCTCAGGGGCTACACCTTC. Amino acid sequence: CASSYSGGLRGYTF.

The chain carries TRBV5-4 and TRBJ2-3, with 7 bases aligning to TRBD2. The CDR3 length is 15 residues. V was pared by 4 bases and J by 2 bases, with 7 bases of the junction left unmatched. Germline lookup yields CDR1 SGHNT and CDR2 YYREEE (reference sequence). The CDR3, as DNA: TGTGCCAGCAGCCATACTAGCGATTCCACAGATACGCAGTATTTT. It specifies CASSHTSDSTDTQYF.

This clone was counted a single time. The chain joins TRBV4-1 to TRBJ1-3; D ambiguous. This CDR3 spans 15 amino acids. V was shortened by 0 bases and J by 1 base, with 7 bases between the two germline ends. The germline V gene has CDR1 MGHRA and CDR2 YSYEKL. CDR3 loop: CASSQDAGSGNTIYF. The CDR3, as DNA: TGCGCCAGCAGCCAAGATGCGGGGTCTGGAAACACCATATATTTT.

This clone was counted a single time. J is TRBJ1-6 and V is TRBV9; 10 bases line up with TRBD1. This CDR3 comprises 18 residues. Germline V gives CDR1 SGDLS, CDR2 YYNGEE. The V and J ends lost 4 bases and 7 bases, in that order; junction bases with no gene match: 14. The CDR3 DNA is TGTGCCAGCAGCCCCGTCGGGACAGGGGAAGGGGTAAATTCACCCCTCCACTTT. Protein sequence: CASSPVGTGEGVNSPLHF.

CDR3 loop: CASSPRTGSYNEQFF. The CDR3 region has the DNA TGTGCCAGCTCACCACGGACAGGATCCTACAATGAGCAGTTCTTC. V is TRBV18 and J is TRBJ2-1, with TRBD1 identical over 7 bases. Per germline, CDR1 KGHSH and CDR2 LQKENI. The trim removed 1 base at V and 1 base at J, leaving 1 base unmatched. This CDR3 contains 15 residues.

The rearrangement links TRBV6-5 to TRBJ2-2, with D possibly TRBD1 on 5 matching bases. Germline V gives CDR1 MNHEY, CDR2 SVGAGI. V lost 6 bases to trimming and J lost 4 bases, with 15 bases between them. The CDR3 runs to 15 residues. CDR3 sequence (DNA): TGTGCCAGCAGCCCCAGGGTCGGCGGCACCGGGGAGCTGTTTTTT. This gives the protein CASSPRVGGTGELFF.

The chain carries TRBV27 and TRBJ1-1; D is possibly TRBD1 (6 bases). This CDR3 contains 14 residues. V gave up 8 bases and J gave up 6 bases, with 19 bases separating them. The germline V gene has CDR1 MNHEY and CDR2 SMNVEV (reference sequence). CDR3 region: CASSRGGGNAEAFF. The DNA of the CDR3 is TGTGCCAGCTCAAGAGGGGGGGGAAACGCTGAAGCTTTCTTT.

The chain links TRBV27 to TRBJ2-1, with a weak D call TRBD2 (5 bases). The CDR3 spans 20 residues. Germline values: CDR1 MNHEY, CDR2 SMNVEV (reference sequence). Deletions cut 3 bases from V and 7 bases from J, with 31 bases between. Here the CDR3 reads CASSFPLERRQILGRNEQFF. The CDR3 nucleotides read TGTGCCAGCAGTTTCCCCCTGGAGCGGAGGCAAATTCTAGGGAGAAATGAGCAGTTCTTC.